Listed below are T cell receptor beta chains from one sample, sequenced in a study of T cells after yellow fever vaccination. TCRdb re-called the 5' RACE reads through MiXCR, storing one row per CDR3 protein. The repertoire has fewer than 450,000 distinct CDR3 sequences, around 10% of them found once; the top ten carry less than 20%. Sequencing used PBMCs, obtained on the day of the first yellow fever vaccination. The receptors were gathered from a man between 18 and 29 years old who received the YFV17D yellow fever vaccine. Both conserved end residues are part of each CDR3. D genes are given only for firm matches. Expanded clones are given a class, and other clones once, few, many or no size at all.

>TRBJ1-3|.|17|TRBV12-3/TRBV12-4|.
CASSLGRGLSGGNTIYF
TGTGCCAGCAGTTTAGGACGAGGTCTCAGCGGGGGAAACACCATATATTTT
>TRBJ2-1|TRBD2|16|TRBV7-3|.
CASSVSLAGGLNEQFF
TGTGCCAGCAGCGTCTCACTAGCGGGGGGTCTTAATGAGCAGTTCTTC
>TRBJ2-3|TRBD1|13|TRBV29-1|.
CSAKQGLTDTQYF
TGCAGCGCTAAACAGGGGCTCACAGATACGCAGTATTTT
>TRBJ2-3|TRBD1|15|TRBV15|few
CATSRSQTGATAQYF
TGTGCCACCAGCAGATCGCAGACAGGGGCGACTGCGCAGTATTTT
>TRBJ2-7|.|13|TRBV12-3/TRBV12-4|many
CASSLTDSYEQYF
TGTGCCAGCAGTTTGACGGACTCCTACGAGCAGTACTTC
>TRBJ2-2|.|16|TRBV5-5|many
CASSLGPGANTGELFF
TGTGCCAGCAGCTTGGGGCCGGGGGCGAACACCGGGGAGCTGTTTTTT
>TRBJ2-5|.|13|TRBV12-3/TRBV12-4|.
CASKKGPAETQYF
TGTGCCAGCAAGAAGGGGCCGGCGGAGACCCAGTACTTC
>TRBJ2-7|TRBD1|13|TRBV19|.
CASGQGAAYEQYF
TGTGCCAGCGGACAGGGGGCTGCCTACGAGCAGTACTTC
>TRBJ2-3|.|14|TRBV5-8|.
CASSSGTLTDTQYF
TGTGCCAGCAGCTCGGGGACACTCACAGATACGCAGTATTTT
>TRBJ2-6|.|19|TRBV11-2|.
CASSLLGPTWPPGANVLTF
TGTGCCAGCAGCTTACTGGGACCCACGTGGCCCCCTGGGGCCAACGTCCTGACTTTC
>TRBJ1-1|.|13|TRBV28|.
CASIPTWDTEAFF
TGTGCCAGCATCCCGACTTGGGACACTGAAGCTTTCTTT
>TRBJ2-6|.|17|TRBV7-2|few
CASSLLGPLSGANVLTF
TGTGCCAGCAGCTTATTGGGACCGCTCTCTGGGGCCAACGTCCTGACTTTC
>TRBJ1-2|.|15|TRBV7-2|.
CASLLQAQPYYGYTF
TGTGCCAGCCTTCTTCAGGCGCAACCCTACTATGGCTACACCTTC
>TRBJ2-3|.|14|TRBV7-2|many
CASSFDSGLDTQYF
TGTGCCAGCAGCTTTGATAGCGGTCTAGATACGCAGTATTTT
>TRBJ2-6|TRBD2|18|TRBV11-2|once
CASSYQLASGTGANVLTF
TGTGCCAGCAGCTATCAACTAGCGAGCGGGACTGGGGCCAACGTCCTGACTTTC
>TRBJ1-2|.|14|TRBV5-6|.
CASSWARGSDGYTF
TGTGCCAGCAGCTGGGCCAGGGGATCTGATGGCTACACCTTC
>TRBJ1-5|.|8|TRBV10-3|few
CAIGPQHF
TGTGCCATCGGACCCCAGCATTTT
>TRBJ2-5|.|15|TRBV6-2/TRBV6-3|.
CASGTVRGHRETQYF
TGTGCCAGCGGCACCGTACGAGGCCATCGAGAGACCCAGTACTTC
>TRBJ2-5|.|10|TRBV20-1|few
CSATKATQYF
TGCAGTGCTACTAAGGCGACCCAGTACTTC
>TRBJ1-1|.|11|TRBV24-1|many
CATSDGVEAFF
TGTGCCACCAGTGATGGAGTGGAAGCTTTCTTT
>TRBJ1-5|TRBD1|16|TRBV4-1|few
CASSQARQGARQPQHF
TGCGCCAGCAGCCAGGCCAGACAGGGGGCACGACAGCCCCAGCATTTT
>TRBJ2-7|.|14|TRBV3-1|few
CASSPRQSTYEQYF
TGTGCCAGCAGCCCACGACAGAGCACCTACGAGCAGTACTTC
>TRBJ1-6|TRBD1|13|TRBV19|.
CAAGQAVGSPLHF
TGTGCAGCGGGACAGGCGGTTGGTTCACCCCTCCACTTT
>TRBJ2-7|.|13|TRBV10-3|.
CATVAWGDYEQYF
TGTGCCACCGTCGCTTGGGGGGACTACGAGCAGTACTTC
>TRBJ2-5|TRBD2|15|TRBV10-3|few
CAISLRGDIVETQYF
TGTGCCATCAGTTTGCGGGGGGACATAGTGGAGACCCAGTACTTC
>TRBJ1-6|.|13|TRBV10-2|few
CASNGGLGSPLHF
TGCGCCAGCAATGGGGGGCTCGGGTCACCCCTCCACTTT
>TRBJ2-3|TRBD2|16|TRBV7-2|.
CASSFRTSGVIVTQYF
TGTGCCAGCAGCTTCCGGACTAGCGGGGTGATTGTTACGCAGTATTTT
>TRBJ2-5|.|16|TRBV10-3|few
CAISEGRGQGKETQYF
TGTGCCATCAGTGAAGGCCGGGGCCAGGGAAAAGAGACCCAGTACTTC
>TRBJ2-4|TRBD2|15|TRBV3-1|few
CASSPRGEGLNIQYF
TGTGCCAGCAGCCCCCGAGGGGAGGGCCTAAACATTCAGTACTTC
>TRBJ1-1|TRBD1|16|TRBV5-1|few
CASSFYQGAGNTEAFF
TGCGCCAGCAGCTTTTACCAGGGGGCAGGGAACACTGAAGCTTTCTTT
>TRBJ2-1|TRBD2|16|TRBV4-1|few
CASSLITSGGYNEQFF
TGCGCCAGCAGCCTCATTACTAGCGGGGGATACAATGAGCAGTTCTTC
>TRBJ2-7|.|14|TRBV20-1|.
CSASGRGPYYEQYF
TGCAGTGCTAGTGGGAGGGGGCCGTACTACGAGCAGTACTTC
>TRBJ1-2|.|13|TRBV7-6|.
CASSLDGSYGYTF
TGTGCCAGCAGCTTAGATGGCAGCTATGGCTACACCTTC
>TRBJ2-1|.|14|TRBV7-9|many
CASSLGVRRNEQFF
TGTGCCAGCAGCTTAGGGGTAAGGAGGAATGAGCAGTTCTTC
>TRBJ1-3|.|15|TRBV6-2/TRBV6-3|.
CASSYSRSSGNTIYF
TGTGCCAGCAGTTACTCGAGGAGCTCTGGAAACACCATATATTTT
>TRBJ2-7|.|14|TRBV9|few
CASSTLGGSYEQYF
TGTGCCAGCAGCACCCTTGGGGGCTCCTACGAGCAGTACTTC
>TRBJ2-7|.|15|TRBV10-3|.
CAIRIRQDSTYEQYF
TGTGCCATCAGGATTAGACAGGACTCCACCTACGAGCAGTACTTC
>TRBJ2-5|.|16|TRBV7-9|few
CASSLGKVGSVETQYF
TGTGCCAGCAGCTTGGGCAAGGTCGGTAGTGTGGAGACCCAGTACTTC
>TRBJ2-5|.|13|TRBV30|.
CAWSWDNQETQYF
TGTGCCTGGAGTTGGGATAACCAAGAGACCCAGTACTTC
>TRBJ2-1|TRBD2|17|TRBV7-9|few
CASSPRTSGSRNNEQFF
TGTGCCAGCAGCCCGCGGACTAGCGGGAGTAGAAACAATGAGCAGTTCTTC
>TRBJ2-3|.|15|TRBV7-7|.
CASSLRTTSTDTQYF
TGTGCCAGCAGCTTGAGGACAACTAGCACAGATACGCAGTATTTT
>TRBJ1-1|TRBD1|13|TRBV12-3/TRBV12-4|.
CASSLDRGPDAFF
TGTGCCAGCAGTCTCGACAGGGGGCCGGATGCTTTCTTT